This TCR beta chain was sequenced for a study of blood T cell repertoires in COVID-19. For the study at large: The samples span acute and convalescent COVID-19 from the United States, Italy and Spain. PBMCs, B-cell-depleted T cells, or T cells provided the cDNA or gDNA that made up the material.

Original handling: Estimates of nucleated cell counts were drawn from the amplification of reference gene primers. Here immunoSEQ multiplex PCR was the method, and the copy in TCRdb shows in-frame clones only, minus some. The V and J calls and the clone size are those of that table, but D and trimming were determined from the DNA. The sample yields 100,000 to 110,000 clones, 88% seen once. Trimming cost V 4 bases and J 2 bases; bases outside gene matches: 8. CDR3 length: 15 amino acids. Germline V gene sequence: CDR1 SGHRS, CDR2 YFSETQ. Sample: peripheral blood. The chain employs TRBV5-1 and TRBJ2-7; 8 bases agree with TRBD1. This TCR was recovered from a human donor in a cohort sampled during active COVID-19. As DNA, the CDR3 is TGCGCCAGCAGCCAAAGACAGGGGACAGCCTACGAGCAGTACTTC. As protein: CASSQRQGTAYEQYF.